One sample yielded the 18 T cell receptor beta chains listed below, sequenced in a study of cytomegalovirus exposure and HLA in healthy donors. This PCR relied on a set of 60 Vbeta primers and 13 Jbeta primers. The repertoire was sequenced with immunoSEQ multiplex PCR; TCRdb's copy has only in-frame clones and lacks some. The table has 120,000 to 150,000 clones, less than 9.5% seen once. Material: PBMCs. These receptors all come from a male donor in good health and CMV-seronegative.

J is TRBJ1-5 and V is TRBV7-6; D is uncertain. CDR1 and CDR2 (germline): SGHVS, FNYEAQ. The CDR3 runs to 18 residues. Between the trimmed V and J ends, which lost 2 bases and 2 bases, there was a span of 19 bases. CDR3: CASSLFPEVGSGNQPQHF. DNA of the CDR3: TGTGCCAGCAGCTTATTCCCGGAGGTGGGTTCAGGCAATCAGCCCCAGCATTTT.

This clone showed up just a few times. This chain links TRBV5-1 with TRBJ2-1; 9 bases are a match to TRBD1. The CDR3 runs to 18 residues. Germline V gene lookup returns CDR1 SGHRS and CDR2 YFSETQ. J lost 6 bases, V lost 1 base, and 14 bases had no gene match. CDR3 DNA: TGCGCCAGCAGCTTGTATTTGGGGACAGGGATAGGTTCCAATGAGCAGTTCTTC. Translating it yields CASSLYLGTGIGSNEQFF.

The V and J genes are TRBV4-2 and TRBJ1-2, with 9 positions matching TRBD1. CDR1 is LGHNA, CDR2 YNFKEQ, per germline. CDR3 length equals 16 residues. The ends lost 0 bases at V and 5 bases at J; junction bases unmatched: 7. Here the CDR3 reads CASSQDLRGQGYGYTF. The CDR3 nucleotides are TGTGCCAGCAGCCAAGATTTGCGGGGACAGGGATATGGCTACACCTTC.

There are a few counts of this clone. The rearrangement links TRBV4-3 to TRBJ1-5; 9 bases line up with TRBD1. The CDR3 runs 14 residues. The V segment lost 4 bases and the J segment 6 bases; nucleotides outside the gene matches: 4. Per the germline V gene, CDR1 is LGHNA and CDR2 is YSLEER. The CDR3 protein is CASSRGQGFQPQHF. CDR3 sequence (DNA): TGCGCCAGCAGCCGGGGACAGGGATTTCAGCCCCAGCATTTT.

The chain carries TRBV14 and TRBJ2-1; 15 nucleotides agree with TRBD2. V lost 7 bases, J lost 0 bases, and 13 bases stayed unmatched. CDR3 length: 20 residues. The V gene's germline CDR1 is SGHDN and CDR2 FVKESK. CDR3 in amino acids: CASNGLPGLAGGSSYNEQFF. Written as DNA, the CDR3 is TGTGCCAGCAACGGACTGCCGGGACTAGCGGGAGGTAGCTCCTACAATGAGCAGTTCTTC. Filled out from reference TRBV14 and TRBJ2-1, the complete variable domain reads EAGVTQFPSHSVIEKGQTVTLRCDPISGHDNLYWYRRVMGKEIKFLLHFVKESKQDESGMPNNRFLAERTGGTYSTLKVQPAELEDSGVYFCASNGLPGLAGGSSYNEQFFGPGTRLTVL.

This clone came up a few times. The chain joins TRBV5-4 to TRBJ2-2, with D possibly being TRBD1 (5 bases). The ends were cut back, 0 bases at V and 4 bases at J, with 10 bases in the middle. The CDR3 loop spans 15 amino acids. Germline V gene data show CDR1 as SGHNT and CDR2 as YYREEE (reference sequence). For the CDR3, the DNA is TGTGCCAGCAGCTTGGTCCAGGGCATCACCGGGGAGCTGTTTTTT. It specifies CASSLVQGITGELFF.

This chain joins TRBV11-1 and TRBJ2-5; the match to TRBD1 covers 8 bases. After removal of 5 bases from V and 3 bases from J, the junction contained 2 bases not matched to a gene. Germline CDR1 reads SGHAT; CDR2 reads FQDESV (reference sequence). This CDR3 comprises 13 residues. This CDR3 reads CASSQDREETQYF. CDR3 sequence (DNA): TGTGCCAGCAGCCAGGACAGGGAAGAGACCCAGTACTTC.

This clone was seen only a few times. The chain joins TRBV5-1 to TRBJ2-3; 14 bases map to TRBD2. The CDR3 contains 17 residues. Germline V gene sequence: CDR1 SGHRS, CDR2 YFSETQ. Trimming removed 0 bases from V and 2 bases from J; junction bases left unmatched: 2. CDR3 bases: TGCGCCAGCAGCTTGGGGACTAGCGGGGGGTACACAGATACGCAGTATTTT. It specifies CASSLGTSGGYTDTQYF.

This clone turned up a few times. The CDR3 bases are TGTGCCACCAGCAGAGATTCAGGTGGTAACTATGGCTACACCTTC. Amino acid sequence: CATSRDSGGNYGYTF. J is TRBJ1-2 and V is TRBV15, with D unresolved. Between the trimmed V and J ends, which lost 0 bases and 1 base, there was a span of 9 bases. Germline-derived CDR1 and CDR2 are LNHNV and YYDKDF (reference sequence). This CDR3 contains 15 residues.

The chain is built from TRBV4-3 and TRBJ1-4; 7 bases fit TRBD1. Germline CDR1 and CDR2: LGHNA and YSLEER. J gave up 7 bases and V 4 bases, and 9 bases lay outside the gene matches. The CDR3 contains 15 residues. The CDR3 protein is CASSPLDRNTEKLFF. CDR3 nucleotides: TGCGCCAGCAGCCCTTTGGACAGGAACACTGAAAAACTGTTTTTT.

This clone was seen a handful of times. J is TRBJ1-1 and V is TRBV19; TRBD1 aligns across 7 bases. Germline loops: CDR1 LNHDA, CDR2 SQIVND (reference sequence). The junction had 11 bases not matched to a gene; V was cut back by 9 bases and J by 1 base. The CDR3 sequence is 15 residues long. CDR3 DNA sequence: TGTGCCAGCAATACAGGGGCGGCGTGGAACACTGAAGCTTTCTTT. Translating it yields CASNTGAAWNTEAFF.

The CDR3 bases are TGTGCCAGCAGCGAGACAGGGAATTATGGCTACACCTTC. This sequence encodes CASSETGNYGYTF. The V and J genes are TRBV6-1 and TRBJ1-2, with TRBD1 matching over 7 bases. After removal of 6 bases from V and 5 bases from J, the junction contained 6 bases not matched to a gene. Per germline, CDR1 MNHNS and CDR2 SASEGT. The CDR3 runs to 13 residues.

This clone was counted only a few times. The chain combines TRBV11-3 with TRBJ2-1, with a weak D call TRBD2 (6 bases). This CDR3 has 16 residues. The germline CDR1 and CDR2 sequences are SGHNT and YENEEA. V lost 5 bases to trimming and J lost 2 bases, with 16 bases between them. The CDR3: CASSPRLERTYNEQFF. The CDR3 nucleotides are TGTGCCAGCAGCCCAAGACTAGAAAGGACCTACAATGAGCAGTTCTTC.

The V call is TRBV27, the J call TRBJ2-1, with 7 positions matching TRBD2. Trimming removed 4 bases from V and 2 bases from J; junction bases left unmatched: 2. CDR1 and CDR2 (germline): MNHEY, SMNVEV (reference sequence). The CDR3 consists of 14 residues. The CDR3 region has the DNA TGTGCCAGCAGTTCAAGCGGGGCCTACAATGAGCAGTTCTTC. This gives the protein CASSSSGAYNEQFF.

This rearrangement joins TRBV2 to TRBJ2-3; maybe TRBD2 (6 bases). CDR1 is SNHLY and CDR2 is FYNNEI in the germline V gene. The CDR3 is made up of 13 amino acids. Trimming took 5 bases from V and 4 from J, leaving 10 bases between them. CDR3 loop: CASSKQRADTQYF. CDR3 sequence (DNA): TGTGCCAGCAGTAAGCAGCGGGCAGATACGCAGTATTTT. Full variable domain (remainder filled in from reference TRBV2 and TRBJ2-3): EPEVTQTPSHQVTQMGQEVILRCVPISNHLYFYWYRQILGQKVEFLVSFYNNEISEKSEIFDDQFSVERPDGSNFTLKIRSTKLEDSAMYFCASSKQRADTQYFGPGTRLTVL.

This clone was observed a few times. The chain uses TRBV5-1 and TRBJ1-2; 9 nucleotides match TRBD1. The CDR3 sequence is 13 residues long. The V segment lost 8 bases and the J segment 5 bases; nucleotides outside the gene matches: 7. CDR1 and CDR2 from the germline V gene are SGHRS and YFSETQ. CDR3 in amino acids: CASQQGAEYGYTF. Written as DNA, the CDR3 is TGCGCCAGTCAACAGGGGGCAGAGTATGGCTACACCTTC.

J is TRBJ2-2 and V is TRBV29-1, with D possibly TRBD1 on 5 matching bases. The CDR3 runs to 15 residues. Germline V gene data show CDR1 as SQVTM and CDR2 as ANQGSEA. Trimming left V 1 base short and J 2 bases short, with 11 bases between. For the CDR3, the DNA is TGCAGCGTTGAAGTAAGGGGCGGTAACACCGGGGAGCTGTTTTTT. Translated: CSVEVRGGNTGELFF.

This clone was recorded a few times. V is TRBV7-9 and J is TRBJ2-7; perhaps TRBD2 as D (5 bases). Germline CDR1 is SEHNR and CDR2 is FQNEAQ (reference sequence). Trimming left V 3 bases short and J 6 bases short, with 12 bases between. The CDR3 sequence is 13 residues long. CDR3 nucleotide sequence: TGTGCCAGCAGCTTGCGAGGGTCACTCGAGCAGTACTTC. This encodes CASSLRGSLEQYF.